The present entry profiles one TCR beta chain with its context. The antigen is undetermined. The source of the sample is a study of metastatic and nonmetastatic thyroid tumors. Looking at the study overall: Patients with malignant and benign thyroid disease provided blood and tumor or nodule tissue, whose repertoires were compared. Study-level points and caveats: Within blood and tumor, benign nodules reportedly had significantly lower TCR beta diversity than malignant thyroid tumors did.

Until they underwent thyroid surgery, no patient had received any treatment. Per the authors' pipeline: In papillary thyroid cancer, a distant-metastasis classifier was built using CDR3 differences across clinicopathological groups. TCRdb re-called the PCR reads through MiXCR. None of the V and J calls come from the authors' own analysis; TCRdb made them. The sample includes approximately 50,000 clones, approximately 4.1% of them seen just once. The CDR3 covers 19 residues. Germline CDR1 and CDR2: KGHSH and LQKENI. V gave up 0 bases and J gave up 4 bases; unmatched junction bases: 11. V is TRBV18 and J is TRBJ2-6; TRBD1 matches 8 bases. This clonotype originated in a female donor with papillary thyroid cancer or a benign thyroid nodule (not recorded which). Some clones in this sample may be carry-over from other donors' samples. Sequencing was performed on blood. The CDR3 DNA is TGTGCCAGCTCACCACCCGGACAGGGTGAGGTGGCCGGGGCCAACGTCCTGACTTTC. Its protein is CASSPPGQGEVAGANVLTF.